This T cell receptor beta chain was sequenced for a study of control samples from healthy donors and cancer patients. Using immunoSEQ multiplex PCR, the repertoire was profiled, and TCRdb retains in-frame clones only, with some absent. The sample lists roughly 100,000 clones; more than 85% were seen once. V gave up 6 bases and J gave up 4 bases, with 9 bases separating them. CDR3 length equals 13 residues. Sequences were obtained from PBMCs. The receptor's source is a man between 60 and 75 years old with lung cancer. The chain carries TRBV12-3 or TRBV12-4 and TRBJ2-2; D not resolved. This CDR3 reads CASSVRSTGELFF. In DNA form, the CDR3 reads TGTGCCAGCAGCGTTAGGTCCACCGGGGAGCTGTTTTTT.